This section outlines one TCR beta chain sequence together with its context. The target antigen is unknown. The sorted conventional CD4 T cells were gated as CD4+CD127+. Sequenced by immunoSEQ multiplex PCR; TCRdb stores in-frame clones only, minus some. This table holds fewer than 30,000 clones, approximately 97% found once. These data belong to a study of B cell selection in AIRE deficiency. General observations from the study: In TCRBV usage, CDR3 length and diversity, patient Tconv and Treg cells matched healthy donors. Of roughly 3,400 shared Treg TCRbeta sequences, about 30% were healthy-donor-only and around 9.5% patient-only. Patient Tconv cells held roughly 31% of Treg sequences shared by healthy donors. Shorter CDR3s marked shared Treg sequences, biased toward few non-templated insertions.

The CDR3 length is 12 residues. Germline assignment: CDR1 SGHAT and CDR2 FQNNGV. V gave up 6 bases and J gave up 2 bases, with 7 bases separating them. This chain uses TRBV11-2 with TRBJ1-2, with D uncertain. Sequencing was done on a sample of conventional CD4+ T cells sorted from PBMCs. This sequence was found in a human donor with AIRE deficiency. CDR3 DNA sequence: TGTGCCAGCAGTCTTATAAACTATGGCTACACCTTC. Its protein is CASSLINYGYTF. Looking up the rest from reference TRBV11-2 and TRBJ1-2 gives the full variable domain: EAGVAQSPRYKIIEKRQSVAFWCNPISGHATLYWYQQILGQGPKLLIQFQNNGVVDDSQLPKDRFSAERLKGVDSTLKIQPAKLEDSAVYLCASSLINYGYTFGSGTRLTVV.